The sequence of this T cell receptor (beta chain) was determined in a study of shared clonotypes between healthy human individuals. Trimming took off 2 bases at V and 7 bases at J, with 15 bases between the two ends. Germline V gene lookup returns CDR1 MNHEY and CDR2 SVGAGI. The CDR3 extends over 16 amino acids. Sequencing was performed with immunoSEQ multiplex PCR; in TCRdb, only in-frame clones are kept and a portion is missing. The top ten clones hold 0.9% to 1.5% of a sample with nearly 2 million clones, just under 95% of them seen once. CD45RO negativity and positive selection for CCR7 defined naive CD8 cells, a population that excluded terminally differentiated effector memory CD45RA+ cells.

The V gene is TRBV6-5, the J gene TRBJ1-6; tentative D call: TRBD1 (6 bases). Sequencing was done on a sample of naive CD8+ T cells sorted from blood. The TCR sequence derives from a man between 18 and 35 years old in good health. CDR3 in DNA: TGTGCCAGCAGTTACGACTTAGGGGGAGTCAATTCACCCCTCCACTTT. This codes for CASSYDLGGVNSPLHF.